These T cell receptor beta chains were read from a single sample in a study of T cell responses to AZD1222 COVID-19 vaccine. TCRdb keeps only in-frame clones here, not all; method: immunoSEQ multiplex PCR. The sample comprises over 45,000 clones, roughly 90% of which are singletons, and 2% rests with the top ten. Sequenced here: peripheral blood, sampled on day 0 of AZD1222 vaccination. Source of these receptors: an adult in good health. CDR3s include the opening cysteine and the closing phenylalanine or tryptophan. Each record gives: J gene, clone size, V gene, D gene, CDR3 protein, CDR3 DNA. The D gene is left open where the match is weak. Some rows mark clone size as missing; the rest say once, few, many or name a class of expanded clone.

TRBJ2-1 NA TRBV19 TRBD1 CASSIRQGRRNEQFF TGTGCCAGTAGTATTCGACAGGGGAGGCGCAATGAGCAGTTCTTC
TRBJ1-2 NA TRBV5-1 NA CASSPLGQGIEAYGYTF TGCGCCAGCAGCCCTTTAGGGCAGGGAATTGAGGCCTATGGCTACACCTTC
TRBJ2-5 NA TRBV6-1 NA CASSSTAETQYF TGTGCCAGCAGCTCGACAGCGGAGACCCAGTACTTC
TRBJ2-5 NA TRBV29-1 TRBD2 CSSWGGKGETQYF TGCAGCTCTTGGGGGGGAAAGGGAGAGACCCAGTACTTC
TRBJ1-5 once TRBV19 NA CASMAGFSNQPQHF TGTGCCAGTATGGCCGGGTTCAGCAATCAGCCCCAGCATTTT
TRBJ2-5 NA TRBV28 NA CASSPGTALGDGAQYF TGTGCCAGCAGTCCTGGGACGGCCCTAGGAGATGGGGCCCAGTACTTC
TRBJ1-5 NA TRBV19 TRBD1 CASSHWEGQGVQPQHF TGTGCCAGTAGCCATTGGGAGGGACAGGGCGTTCAGCCCCAGCATTTT
TRBJ2-1 few TRBV9 NA CASSVSQGLANEQFF TGTGCCAGCAGCGTGTCTCAGGGCCTAGCCAATGAGCAGTTCTTC
TRBJ1-1 NA TRBV28 NA CASRAGGVNTEAFF TGTGCCAGCAGGGCGGGGGGCGTGAACACTGAAGCTTTCTTT
TRBJ1-1 NA TRBV5-1 NA CASRPGDTNTEAFF TGCGCCAGCAGGCCCGGGGACACGAACACTGAAGCTTTCTTT
TRBJ1-2 once TRBV10-3 NA CAISDPDGRQSNYGYTF TGTGCCATCAGTGATCCCGACGGCCGACAGAGTAACTATGGCTACACCTTC
TRBJ2-1 NA TRBV11-1 TRBD2 CASSSGTSGRSSQFF TGTGCCAGCAGCTCGGGGACTAGCGGGAGGTCTTCCCAGTTCTTC
TRBJ1-4 few TRBV5-1 TRBD1 CASSLEGQGATNEKLFF TGCGCCAGCAGCTTGGAGGGACAGGGGGCAACTAATGAAAAACTGTTTTTT
TRBJ2-1 NA TRBV14 NA CASSQPSYNEQFF TGTGCCAGCAGCCAGCCTAGTTACAATGAGCAGTTCTTC
TRBJ1-2 NA TRBV21-1 NA CASSKRGELQGKPANYGYTF TGTGCCAGCAGCAAAAGGGGGGAACTTCAGGGGAAACCAGCTAACTATGGCTACACCTTC
TRBJ1-6 NA TRBV14 NA CASSQDGGYSPLHF TGTGCCAGCAGCCAAGACGGAGGTTATTCACCCCTCCACTTT
TRBJ1-1 NA TRBV9 NA CASSVGDAWPNTEAFF TGTGCCAGCAGCGTGGGGGACGCCTGGCCGAACACTGAAGCTTTCTTT
TRBJ1-2 NA TRBV28 NA CASNLDGGYGYTF TGTGCCAGCAACCTAGACGGGGGCTATGGCTACACCTTC
TRBJ1-2 NA TRBV18 NA CASSPVSINYGYTF TGTGCCAGCTCACCGGTGAGCATAAACTATGGCTACACCTTC
TRBJ1-2 NA TRBV28 TRBD1 CASSLDRVSGYTF TGTGCCAGCAGTTTAGACAGGGTTAGTGGCTACACCTTC
TRBJ2-1 few TRBV4-1 NA CASSQGLAPPNEQFF TGCGCCAGCAGCCAAGGGCTAGCTCCCCCCAATGAGCAGTTCTTC
TRBJ1-2 NA TRBV7-3 NA CASSFADKDGYTF TGTGCCAGCAGCTTTGCCGACAAGGATGGCTACACCTTC
TRBJ2-1 NA TRBV7-2 TRBD2 CASSPRLTSGSGNEQFF TGTGCCAGCAGCCCAAGACTGACTAGCGGGAGTGGAAATGAGCAGTTCTTC
TRBJ1-1 NA TRBV29-1 TRBD1 CSVRDSSATEAFF TGCAGCGTGCGGGACAGCAGCGCCACTGAAGCTTTCTTT